Presented here are 9 T cell receptor beta chains from one specimen sequenced in a study of cytomegalovirus exposure and HLA in healthy donors. The primer mix had 60 Vbeta and 13 Jbeta primers. Clones were sequenced by immunoSEQ multiplex PCR, and TCRdb holds only the in-frame ones, with some missing. The clone table shows approximately 110,000 clones, with the ten largest holding 1%. The sequencing sample was made of PBMCs. Receptors originate from a man in his late teens or twenties in good health and CMV-seronegative.

The J gene is TRBJ2-1, the V gene TRBV7-9; TRBD2 is a possible D gene (6 bases). V was shortened by 5 bases and J by 8 bases, with 22 bases between the two germline ends. CDR3 length: 16 residues. In germline, CDR1 is SEHNR, CDR2 FQNEAQ (reference sequence). As DNA, the CDR3 is TGTGCCAGCAGCCTACTCTCCGGGAGCAGGGCGGATGAGCAGTTCTTC. Its translation is CASSLLSGSRADEQFF.

The chain is built from TRBV28 and TRBJ1-5; D remains unclear. Germline-derived CDR1 and CDR2 are MDHEN and SYDVKM. Trimming pared 6 bases from V and 11 bases from J, leaving 8 bases between. The CDR3 loop spans 10 amino acids. The CDR3 nucleotides are TGTGCCAGCAGGGGCTCATCCCAGCATTTT. Translation gives CASRGSSQHF. Based on the CDR3 plus reference TRBV28 and TRBJ1-5, the full variable domain is DVKVTQSSRYLVKRTGEKVFLECVQDMDHENMFWYRQDPGLGLRLIYFSYDVKMKEKGDIPEGYSVSREKKERFSLILESASTNQTSMYLCASRGSSQHFGDGTRLSIL.

The chain employs TRBV27 and TRBJ1-1; D not certain. CDR3 length: 14 amino acids. Trimming removed 3 bases from V and 1 base from J, with 9 bases in between. The germline CDR1 and CDR2 sequences are MNHEY and SMNVEV (reference sequence). As DNA, the CDR3 is TGTGCCAGCAGTTTCCGTCGACAGAACACTGAAGCTTTCTTT. Translation gives CASSFRRQNTEAFF.

The rearrangement uses TRBV6-4 and TRBJ2-3; 13 nucleotides line up with TRBD2. The CDR3 runs to 17 residues. Trimming removed 4 bases from V and 5 bases from J; junction bases left unmatched: 9. CDR1 is MRHNA, CDR2 SNTAGT, per germline. The CDR3 bases are TGTGCCAGCAGTGCCACCGGGACTAGCGGGGTCGGAGATACGCAGTATTTT. This translates into CASSATGTSGVGDTQYF.

This sequence joins TRBV29-1 and TRBJ2-7; D possibly corresponds to TRBD1 (5 bases). This CDR3 has 13 residues. V lost 2 bases, J lost 5 bases, and 13 bases lay in between. Germline V lookup: CDR1 SQVTM, CDR2 ANQGSEA. The CDR3 DNA sequence: TGCAGCGTTGAACCCGTGACAGCGCACGAGCAGTACTTC. Its protein product is CSVEPVTAHEQYF.

The chain couples TRBV7-9 to TRBJ1-6; tentatively, D is TRBD1 (5 bases). The CDR3 is 15 residues long. Germline CDR1 reads SEHNR; CDR2 reads FQNEAQ (reference sequence). The V gene lost 5 bases and the J gene lost 0 bases, with 8 bases spanning the gap. The CDR3 here is CASSRQSSYNSPLHF. CDR3 nucleotides: TGTGCCAGCAGCCGACAGAGCTCCTATAATTCACCCCTCCACTTT.

The chain links TRBV18 to TRBJ1-4; D ambiguous. CDR3 length equals 16 residues. The V end lost 3 bases, the J end lost 4 bases, and 15 bases lay between the germline ends. Germline-derived CDR1 and CDR2 are KGHSH and LQKENI. The CDR3 bases are TGTGCCAGCTCACCGAGTCAGCCGGGAGATAATGAAAAACTGTTTTTT. Its protein product is CASSPSQPGDNEKLFF. The entire variable domain, with the rest obtained from reference TRBV18 and TRBJ1-4, is as follows: NAGVMQNPRHLVRRRGQEARLRCSPMKGHSHVYWYRQLPEEGLKFMVYLQKENIIDESGMPKERFSAEFPKEGPSILRIQQVVRGDSAAYFCASSPSQPGDNEKLFFGSGTQLSVL.

The rearrangement uses TRBV4-1 and TRBJ2-4, with D possibly TRBD2 on 5 matching bases. Trimming took off 2 bases at V and 0 bases at J, with 11 bases between the two ends. The CDR3 runs to 16 residues. Germline V gives CDR1 MGHRA, CDR2 YSYEKL. The CDR3 is CASSQPDLLAKNIQYF. CDR3 coding DNA: TGCGCCAGCAGCCAACCGGACTTACTAGCCAAAAACATTCAGTACTTC.

The chain has TRBV19 and TRBJ1-2, with 7 bases identical to TRBD1. V was clipped by 4 bases and J by 3 bases; unmatched bases: 5. The CDR3 has 14 residues. Germline V CDR1 and CDR2: LNHDA, SQIVND (reference sequence). CDR3 DNA sequence: TGTGCCAGTAGTACCTCACAGGGGTACTATGGCTACACCTTC. This encodes CASSTSQGYYGYTF.